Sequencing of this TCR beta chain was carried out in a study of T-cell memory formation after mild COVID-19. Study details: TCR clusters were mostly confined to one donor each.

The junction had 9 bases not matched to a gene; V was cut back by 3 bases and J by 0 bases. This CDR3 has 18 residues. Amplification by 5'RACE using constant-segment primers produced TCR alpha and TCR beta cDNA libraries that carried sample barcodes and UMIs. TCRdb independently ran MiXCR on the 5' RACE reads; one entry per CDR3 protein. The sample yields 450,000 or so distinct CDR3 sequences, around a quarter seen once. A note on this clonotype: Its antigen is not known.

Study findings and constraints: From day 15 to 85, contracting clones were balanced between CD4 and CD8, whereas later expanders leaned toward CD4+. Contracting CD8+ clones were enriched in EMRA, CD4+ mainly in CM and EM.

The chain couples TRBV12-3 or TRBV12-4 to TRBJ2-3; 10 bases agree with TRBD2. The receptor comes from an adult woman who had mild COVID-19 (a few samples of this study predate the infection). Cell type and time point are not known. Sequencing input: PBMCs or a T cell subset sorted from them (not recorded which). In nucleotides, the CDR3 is TGTGCCAGCAGTTTTGTAGCGGGGGGACTACTTAGCACAGATACGCAGTATTTT. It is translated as CASSFVAGGLLSTDTQYF.